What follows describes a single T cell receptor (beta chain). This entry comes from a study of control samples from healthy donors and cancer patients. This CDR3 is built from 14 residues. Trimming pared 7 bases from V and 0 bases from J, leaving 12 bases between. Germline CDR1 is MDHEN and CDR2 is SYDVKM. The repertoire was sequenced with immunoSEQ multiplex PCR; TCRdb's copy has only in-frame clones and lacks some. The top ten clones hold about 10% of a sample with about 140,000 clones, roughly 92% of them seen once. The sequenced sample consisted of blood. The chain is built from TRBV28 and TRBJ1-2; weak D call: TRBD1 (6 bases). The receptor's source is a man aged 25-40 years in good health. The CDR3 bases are TGTGCCAGCAAGGAGGGGGGGGCTAACTATGGCTACACCTTC. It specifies CASKEGGANYGYTF.